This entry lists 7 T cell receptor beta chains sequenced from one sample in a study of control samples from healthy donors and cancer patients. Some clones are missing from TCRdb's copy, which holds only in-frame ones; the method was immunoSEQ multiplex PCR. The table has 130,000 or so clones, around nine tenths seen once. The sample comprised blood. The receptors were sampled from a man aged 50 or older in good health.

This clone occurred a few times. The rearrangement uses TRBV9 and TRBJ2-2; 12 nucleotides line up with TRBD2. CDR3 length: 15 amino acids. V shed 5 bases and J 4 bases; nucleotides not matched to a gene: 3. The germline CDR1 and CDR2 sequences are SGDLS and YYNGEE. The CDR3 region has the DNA TGTGCCAGCAGTCAACTAGCGGGGGGCACCGGGGAGCTGTTTTTT. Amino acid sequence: CASSQLAGGTGELFF.

The chain's CDR3 is CASSLAGGGTQETQYF. DNA for the CDR3: TGCGCCAGCAGCTTGGCCGGCGGGGGGACCCAAGAGACCCAGTACTTC. The chain links TRBV5-1 to TRBJ2-5; TRBD2 agrees at 8 bases. Germline values: CDR1 SGHRS, CDR2 YFSETQ. This CDR3 spans 16 amino acids. With 0 bases clipped from V and 1 base from J, the junction kept 5 bases outside the gene matches.

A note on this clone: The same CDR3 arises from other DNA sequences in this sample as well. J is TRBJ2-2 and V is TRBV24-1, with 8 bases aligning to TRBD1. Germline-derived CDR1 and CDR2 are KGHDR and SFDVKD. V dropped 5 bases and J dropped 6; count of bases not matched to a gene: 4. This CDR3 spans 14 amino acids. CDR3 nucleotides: TGTGCCACCAGTGTAGGACAGGGAGCCGGGGAGCTGTTTTTT. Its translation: CATSVGQGAGELFF.

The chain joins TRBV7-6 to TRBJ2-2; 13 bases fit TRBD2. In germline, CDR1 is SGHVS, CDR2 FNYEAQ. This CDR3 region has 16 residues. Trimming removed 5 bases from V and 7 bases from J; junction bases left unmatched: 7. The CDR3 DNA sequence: TGTGCCAGCAGCAGCGGGACTAGCGGGGATTACGGGGAGCTGTTTTTT. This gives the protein CASSSGTSGDYGELFF.

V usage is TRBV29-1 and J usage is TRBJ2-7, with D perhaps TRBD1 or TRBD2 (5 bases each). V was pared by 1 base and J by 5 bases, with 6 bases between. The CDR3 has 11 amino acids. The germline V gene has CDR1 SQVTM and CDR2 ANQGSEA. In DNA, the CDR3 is TGCAGCGTTGAAGTGGGGGACGAGCAGTACTTC. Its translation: CSVEVGDEQYF.

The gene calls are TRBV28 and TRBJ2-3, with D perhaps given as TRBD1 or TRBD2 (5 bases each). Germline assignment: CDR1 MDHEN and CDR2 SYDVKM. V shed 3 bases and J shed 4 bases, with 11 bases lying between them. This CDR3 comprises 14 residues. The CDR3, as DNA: TGTGCCAGCAGTTTCTGGGGGATTCCAGATACGCAGTATTTT. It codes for CASSFWGIPDTQYF.

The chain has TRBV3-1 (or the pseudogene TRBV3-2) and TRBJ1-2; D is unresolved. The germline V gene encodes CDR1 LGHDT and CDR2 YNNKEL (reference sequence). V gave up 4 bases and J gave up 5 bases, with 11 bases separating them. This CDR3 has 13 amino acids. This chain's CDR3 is CASSPLTRYGYTF. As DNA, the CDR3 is TGTGCCAGCAGCCCCCTTACCCGATATGGCTACACCTTC.